A selection of T cell receptor beta chains follows, all from one sample in a study of Graves' ophthalmopathy and Graves' hyperthyroidism. TCRdb re-called the multiplex PCR reads through MiXCR, storing one row per CDR3 protein. This sample has roughly 380,000 distinct CDR3 sequences, with 15% to 17% found just once. Sequencing input: peripheral blood. The receptors here all came from a woman younger than 35 with stable Graves' hyperthyroidism. CDR3s include the opening cysteine and the closing phenylalanine or tryptophan. A D gene is named only where the DNA matches it firmly. Size is omitted from some rows. Given values are once, few, many or a class for expanded clones.

j_call	d_call	v_call	clone_size	cdr3_aa	cdr3_nt
TRBJ2-2	TRBD2	TRBV4-1	few	CASSQVAGGGTGELFF	TGCGCCAGCAGCCAAGTAGCGGGGGGAGGCACCGGGGAGCTGTTTTTT
TRBJ1-1	NA	TRBV5-1	NA	CASSSNPDTWQSEAFF	TGCGCCAGCAGCTCCAACCCGGACACATGGCAGTCTGAAGCTTTCTTT
TRBJ2-5	NA	TRBV29-1	many	CSVEAQGETQYF	TGCAGCGTTGAAGCCCAGGGGGAGACCCAGTACTTC
TRBJ2-7	NA	TRBV9	NA	CASSVGTLAYEQYF	TGTGCCAGCAGCGTAGGAACCCTCGCCTACGAGCAGTATTTC
TRBJ2-4	NA	TRBV15	many	CATSRTGLAKNIQYF	TGTGCCACCAGCAGGACAGGCCTAGCCAAAAACATTCAGTACTTC
TRBJ2-7	NA	TRBV6-1	many	CASREFPKITYEQYF	TGTGCCAGCAGGGAGTTCCCCAAAATAACCTACGAGCAGTACTTC
TRBJ1-2	NA	TRBV29-1	many	CSVAAPSPRTQPFNYGYTF	TGCAGCGTTGCAGCCCCTTCCCCGAGGACGCAACCCTTTAACTATGGCTACACCTTC
TRBJ1-5	NA	TRBV12-3/TRBV12-4	once	CASSTTNSNQPLHF	TGTGCCAGCAGTACCACCAATAGCAATCAGCCCCTACATTTT
TRBJ2-6	NA	TRBV6-5	NA	CASSYSGGSSVANVLTF	TGTGCCAGCAGTTACTCGGGCGGCAGCTCTGTGGCCAACGTCCTGACTTTC
TRBJ1-1	NA	TRBV7-8	many	CASSLDGGRDTEAFF	TGTGCCAGCAGCTTAGATGGGGGCCGGGACACTGAAGCTTTCTTT
TRBJ1-1	NA	TRBV7-2	many	CASRDTLEGVTEAFF	TGTGCCAGCAGGGACACGCTCGAGGGTGTCACTGAAGCTTTCTTT
TRBJ2-6	NA	TRBV20-1	many	CSARSKTGTGANVLTF	TGCAGTGCTAGGTCCAAAACAGGGACTGGGGCCAACGTCCTGACTTTC
TRBJ2-5	NA	TRBV6-1	NA	CASRNGQGSGETQYF	TGTGCCAGCAGGAACGGGCAGGGCTCGGGGGAGACCCAGTACTTC
TRBJ1-5	NA	TRBV29-1	few	CSVGGGNSNQPQHF	TGCAGCGTTGGGGGGGGGAATAGCAATCAGCCCCAGCATTTT
TRBJ2-2	TRBD1	TRBV12-3/TRBV12-4	few	CASSRQGAGTGELFF	TGTGCCAGCAGTCGACAGGGGGCTGGCACCGGGGAGCTGTTTTTT
TRBJ1-1	TRBD1	TRBV27	many	CASSLTGIMNTEAFF	TGTGCCAGCAGTTTGACAGGGATAATGAACACTGAAGCTTTCTTT
TRBJ1-2	NA	TRBV20-1	many	CSATRDAANYGYTF	TGCAGTGCTACCCGGGACGCAGCTAACTATGGCTACACCTTC
TRBJ1-1	NA	TRBV27	many	CASSFSEDLNTEAFF	TGTGCCAGCAGTTTTAGTGAGGACTTGAACACTGAAGCTTTCTTT
TRBJ1-6	TRBD1	TRBV6-1	many	CASRKSLGTANSPLHF	TGTGCCAGCCGAAAGTCGCTCGGGACAGCTAATTCACCCCTCCACTTT
TRBJ1-5	TRBD1	TRBV6-1	many	CAIRDSESNQPQHF	TGTGCCATCCGGGACAGCGAGAGCAATCAGCCCCAGCATTTT
TRBJ1-1	TRBD1	TRBV25-1	many	CASNGQGATEAFF	TGTGCCAGCAATGGACAGGGGGCAACTGAAGCTTTCTTT
TRBJ2-7	TRBD1	TRBV4-1	many	CASSPDRGRSYEQYF	TGCGCCAGCAGCCCCGACAGGGGGCGATCCTACGAGCAGTACTTC
TRBJ2-2	NA	TRBV7-8	many	CASSTRRVANTGELFF	TGTGCCAGCAGCACCCGCAGGGTTGCGAACACCGGGGAGCTGTTTTTT
TRBJ2-7	NA	TRBV6-2/TRBV6-3	NA	CASIDTPPYEQYF	TGTGCCAGCATTGATACTCCACCCTACGAGCAGTACTTC
TRBJ2-7	TRBD1	TRBV6-5	many	CASKMVGTVYEQYF	TGTGCCAGCAAAATGGTCGGGACAGTCTACGAGCAGTACTTC
TRBJ1-1	NA	TRBV6-1	many	CASSPRQRNTEAFF	TGTGCCAGCAGTCCCCGACAGAGAAACACTGAAGCTTTCTTT
TRBJ1-3	TRBD1	TRBV15	NA	CATSGQGERGNTIYF	TGTGCCACCAGCGGTCAGGGGGAGCGTGGAAACACTATATATTTT
TRBJ2-7	NA	TRBV19	many	CASSAGAFYEQYF	TGTGCCAGTAGTGCGGGGGCCTTCTACGAGCAGTACTTC
TRBJ2-7	TRBD1	TRBV6-2/TRBV6-3	many	CASRTTGVSSYEQYF	TGTGCCAGCAGAACAACAGGGGTAAGCTCCTACGAGCAGTACTTC
TRBJ1-1	NA	TRBV5-1	many	CASMEGRAFEAFF	TGCGCCAGCATGGAGGGACGGGCCTTTGAAGCTTTCTTT
TRBJ2-5	NA	TRBV7-2	NA	CASSLDGGGRVETQYF	TGTGCCAGCAGCTTAGATGGCGGGGGCCGTGTCGAGACCCAGTACTTC
TRBJ1-5	NA	TRBV6-2/TRBV6-3	few	CASRDQYSNQPQHF	TGTGCCAGCAGGGACCAATATAGCAATCAGCCCCAGCATTTT
TRBJ1-2	NA	TRBV6-1	many	CAIQRADGYTF	TGTGCCATCCAGAGGGCGGACGGCTACACCTTC
TRBJ1-2	NA	TRBV19	many	CASRFVWSVPITYGYTF	TGTGCCAGCCGCTTCGTTTGGTCAGTCCCAATAACCTATGGCTACACCTTC
TRBJ1-1	NA	TRBV30	few	CAWSGRARGTEAFF	TGTGCCTGGAGTGGGAGGGCCAGGGGCACTGAAGCTTTCTTT
TRBJ2-3	NA	TRBV4-1	NA	CASSQEGGGVAGSLSTDTQYF	TGCGCCAGCAGCCAAGAAGGGGGCGGGGTAGCGGGGTCCCTATCGACAGATACGCAGTATTTT
TRBJ1-6	NA	TRBV2	many	CASLGGRNSPLHF	TGTGCCAGCCTTGGGGGTAGAAATTCACCCCTCCACTTT
TRBJ1-1	NA	TRBV29-1	many	CSVGGAGVRGEAFF	TGCAGCGTTGGAGGAGCAGGGGTACGAGGTGAAGCTTTCTTT
TRBJ1-6	TRBD1	TRBV20-1	many	CSARDVTGVTSPLHF	TGCAGTGCTAGAGATGTGACAGGGGTCACTTCACCCCTCCACTTT
TRBJ1-2	NA	TRBV11-1	few	CASSLRDAWVVGVGYTF	TGTGCCAGCAGCTTAAGGGATGCCTGGGTGGTTGGAGTCGGCTACACCTTC
TRBJ2-6	NA	TRBV19	few	CASTQGTSGANVLTF	TGTGCCAGTACCCAGGGGACATCTGGGGCCAACGTCCTGACTTTC
TRBJ1-1	NA	TRBV18	NA	CASSPHTQGTVTEAFF	TGTGCCAGCTCACCCCACACACAGGGAACGGTGACTGAAGCTTTCTTT